These T cell receptor beta chains were read from a single sample in a study of CD8 T cells in ankylosing spondylitis. TCRdb re-derived calls from the 5' RACE reads in MiXCR, one entry per CDR3 protein. The table includes 200,000 to 250,000 distinct CDR3 sequences, approximately 16% detected once. Sequencing was carried out using blood, either unsorted or a sorted T cell fraction (not recorded which). These receptor sequences come from a male donor with ankylosing spondylitis. CDR3s leave out the opening cysteine and the closing phenylalanine or tryptophan.

17 | TRBV11-2 | ASSFPGHQLAGYQETQY
14 | TRBV6-5 | ASSFGLAGGEETQY
13 | TRBV20-1 | SARTGTSSYNEQF
13 | TRBV4-1 | ASSQGGRILDTQY
10 | TRBV27 | ASRGTISEAF
10 | TRBV27 | ASSVPGQGPF
16 | TRBV24-1 | ATSRLWLAGGPNNEQY
13 | TRBV29-1 | SVEDPGTPQETQY
16 | TRBV4-1 | ASSQVHVSGGFSYEQY
10 | TRBV6-5 | ASSYSGVIEF
14 | TRBV7-4 | ASSFQDGNSGNTIY
13 | TRBV20-1 | SAVHRDRDVDTQY